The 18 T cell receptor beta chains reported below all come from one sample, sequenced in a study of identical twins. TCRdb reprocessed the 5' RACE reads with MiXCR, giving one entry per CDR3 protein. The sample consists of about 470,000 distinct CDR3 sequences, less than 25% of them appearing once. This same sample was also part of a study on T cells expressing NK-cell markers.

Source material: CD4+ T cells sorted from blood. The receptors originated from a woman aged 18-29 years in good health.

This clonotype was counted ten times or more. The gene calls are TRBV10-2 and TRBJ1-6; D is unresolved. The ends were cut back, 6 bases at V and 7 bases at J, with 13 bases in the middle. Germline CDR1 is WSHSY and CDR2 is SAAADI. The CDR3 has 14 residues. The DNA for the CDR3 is TGCGCCAGCAGCTCTACGACCCAAAATTCACCCCTCCACTTT. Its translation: CASSSTTQNSPLHF.

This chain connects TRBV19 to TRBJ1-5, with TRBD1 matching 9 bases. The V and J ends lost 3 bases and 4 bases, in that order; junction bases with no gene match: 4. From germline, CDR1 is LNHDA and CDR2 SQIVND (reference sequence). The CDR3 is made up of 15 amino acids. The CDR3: CASSMDRGNNQPQHF. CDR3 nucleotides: TGTGCCAGTAGTATGGACAGGGGTAATAATCAGCCCCAGCATTTT.

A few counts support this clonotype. The CDR3 DNA sequence: TGCGCCAGCAGCCAAGGGACAGGGTTTGGGGAGCAGTACTTC. Translation gives CASSQGTGFGEQYF. V and J are TRBV4-3 and TRBJ2-7; TRBD1 matches 8 bases. The germline gives CDR1 LGHNA, CDR2 YSLEER. V lost 1 base and J lost 7; bases outside the gene matches: 6. The CDR3 consists of 14 residues.

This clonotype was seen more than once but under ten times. The CDR3 nucleotides are TGCAGTGCGACCTTCCCTAACAATGAGCAGTTCTTC. Translated: CSATFPNNEQFF. This chain uses TRBV20-1 with TRBJ2-1; D ambiguous. In germline, CDR1 is DFQATT, CDR2 SNEGSKA (reference sequence). Trimming pared 6 bases from V and 5 bases from J, leaving 11 bases between. The CDR3 consists of 12 residues.

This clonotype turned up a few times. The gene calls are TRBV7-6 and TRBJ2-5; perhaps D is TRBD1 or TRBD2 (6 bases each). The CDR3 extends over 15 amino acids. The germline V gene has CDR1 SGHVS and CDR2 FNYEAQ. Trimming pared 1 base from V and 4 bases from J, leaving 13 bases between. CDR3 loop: CASSLVGGRTETQYF. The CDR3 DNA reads TGTGCCAGCAGCTTAGTGGGGGGCCGTACAGAGACCCAGTACTTC.

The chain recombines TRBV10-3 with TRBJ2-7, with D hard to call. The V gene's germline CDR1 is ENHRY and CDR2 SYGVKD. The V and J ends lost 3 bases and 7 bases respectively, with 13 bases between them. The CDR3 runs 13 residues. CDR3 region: CAISERPDGEQYF. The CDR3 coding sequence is TGTGCCATCAGTGAACGACCGGACGGGGAGCAGTACTTC.

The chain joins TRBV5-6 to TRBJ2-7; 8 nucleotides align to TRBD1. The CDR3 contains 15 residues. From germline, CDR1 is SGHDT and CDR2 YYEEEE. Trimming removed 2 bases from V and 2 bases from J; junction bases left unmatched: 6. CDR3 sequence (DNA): TGTGCCAGCAGCTTCGATTCAGGGGGCCCCTACGAGCAGTACTTC. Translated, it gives CASSFDSGGPYEQYF.

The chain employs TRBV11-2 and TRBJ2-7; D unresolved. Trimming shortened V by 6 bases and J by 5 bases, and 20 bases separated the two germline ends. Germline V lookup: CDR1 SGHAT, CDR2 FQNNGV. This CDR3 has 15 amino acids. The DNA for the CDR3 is TGTGCCAGCAGACCCCATCGAGGAGATCCCAACGAGCAGTACTTC. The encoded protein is CASRPHRGDPNEQYF.

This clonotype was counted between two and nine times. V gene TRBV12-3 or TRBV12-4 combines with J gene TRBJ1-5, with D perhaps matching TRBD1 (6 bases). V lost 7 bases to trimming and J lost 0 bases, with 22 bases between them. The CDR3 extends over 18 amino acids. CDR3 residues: CASTPGGGNETSNQPQHF. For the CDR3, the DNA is TGTGCCAGCACCCCCGGCGGGGGCAACGAAACTAGCAATCAGCCCCAGCATTTT.

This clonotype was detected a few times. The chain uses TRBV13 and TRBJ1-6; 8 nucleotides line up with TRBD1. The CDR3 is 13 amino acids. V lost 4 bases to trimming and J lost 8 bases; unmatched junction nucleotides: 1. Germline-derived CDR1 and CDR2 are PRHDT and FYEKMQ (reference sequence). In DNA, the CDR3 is TGTGCCAGCAGCTACAGGGGGGATTCACCCCTCCACTTT. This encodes CASSYRGDSPLHF.

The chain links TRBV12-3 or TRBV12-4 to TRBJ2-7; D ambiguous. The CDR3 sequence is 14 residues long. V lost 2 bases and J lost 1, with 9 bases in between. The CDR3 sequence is CASSLTAGSYEQYF. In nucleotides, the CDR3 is TGTGCCAGCAGTTTAACAGCAGGATCCTACGAGCAGTACTTC.

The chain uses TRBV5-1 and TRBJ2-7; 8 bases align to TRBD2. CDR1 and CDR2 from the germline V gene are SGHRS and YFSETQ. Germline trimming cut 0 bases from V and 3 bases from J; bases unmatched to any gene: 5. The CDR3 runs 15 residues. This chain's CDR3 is CASSLEPGLDYEQYF. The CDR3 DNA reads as TGCGCCAGCAGCTTGGAGCCGGGACTAGACTACGAGCAGTACTTC.

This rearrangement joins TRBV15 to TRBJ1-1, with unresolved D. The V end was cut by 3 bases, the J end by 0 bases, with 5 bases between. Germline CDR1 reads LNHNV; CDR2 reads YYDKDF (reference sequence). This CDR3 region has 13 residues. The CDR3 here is CATSRGVNTEAFF. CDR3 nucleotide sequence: TGTGCCACCAGCAGGGGAGTGAACACTGAAGCTTTCTTT.

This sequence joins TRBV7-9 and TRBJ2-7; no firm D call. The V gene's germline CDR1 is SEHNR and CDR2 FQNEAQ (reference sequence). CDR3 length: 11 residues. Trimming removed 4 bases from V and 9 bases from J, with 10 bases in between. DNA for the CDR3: TGTGCCAGCAGCTCGGGCCCGGGGCAGTACTTC. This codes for CASSSGPGQYF.

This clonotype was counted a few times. CDR3 bases: TGCGCCAGCGGGGGACGGGATAGCAATCAGCCCCAGCATTTT. Protein product: CASGGRDSNQPQHF. The gene calls are TRBV5-1 and TRBJ1-5, with D possibly matching TRBD1 (5 bases). The V gene lost 7 bases and the J gene lost 0 bases, with 11 bases spanning the gap. The CDR3 length is 14 residues. CDR1 is SGHRS, CDR2 YFSETQ, per germline.

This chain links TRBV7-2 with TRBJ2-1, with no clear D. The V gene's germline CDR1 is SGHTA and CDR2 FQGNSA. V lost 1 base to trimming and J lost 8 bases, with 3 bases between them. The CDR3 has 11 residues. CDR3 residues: CASSLDHEQFF. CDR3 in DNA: TGTGCCAGCAGCTTAGATCATGAGCAGTTCTTC.

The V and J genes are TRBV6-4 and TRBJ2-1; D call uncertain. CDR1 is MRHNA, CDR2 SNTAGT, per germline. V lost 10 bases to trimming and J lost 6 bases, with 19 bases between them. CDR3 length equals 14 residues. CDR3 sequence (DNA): TGTGCCATCGACCCCGTTACTAAGTGCAATGAGCAGTTCTTC. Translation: CAIDPVTKCNEQFF.

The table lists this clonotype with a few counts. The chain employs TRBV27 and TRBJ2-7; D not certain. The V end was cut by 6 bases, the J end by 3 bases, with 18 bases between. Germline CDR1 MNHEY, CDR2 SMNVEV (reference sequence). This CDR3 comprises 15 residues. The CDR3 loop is CASRLYPSRIYEQYF. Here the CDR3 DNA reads TGTGCCAGCAGATTGTACCCCTCCCGGATCTACGAGCAGTACTTC.